What follows are 32 T cell receptor beta chains derived from one specimen sequenced in a study of Ad26.COV2.S vaccination and SARS-CoV-2 variants. Sample treatment: around 19 received Ad26.COV2.S at low or high dose, single or two shots; 5 received placebo; per-sample allocation not given. It was on day 63 after the first vaccine or placebo injection that samples were taken. Profiling relied on immunoSEQ multiplex PCR, and the TCRdb table lists in-frame clones only, not all of them. The sample lists roughly 350,000 clones, roughly 91% occurring once. The sample here was peripheral blood, taken in a trial of Ad26.COV2.S vaccine versus placebo. The receptors were gathered from a person aged 18-60 years who received the Ad26.COV2.S COVID-19 vaccine or a placebo.

This clone has only one observation. The chain employs TRBV7-9 and TRBJ2-7, with unresolved D. V lost 1 base and J lost 2, with 9 bases in between. CDR1 SEHNR and CDR2 FQNEAQ come from the germline V gene (reference sequence). The CDR3 has 14 residues. Written as DNA, the CDR3 is TGTGCCAGCAGCTTAGAGGTTGGACCCTACGAGCAGTACTTC. It encodes CASSLEVGPYEQYF.

The rearrangement joins TRBV6-5 to TRBJ2-7; a possible D gene is TRBD1 (5 bases). V was trimmed by 0 bases and J by 2 bases, leaving 11 bases between them. The CDR3 has 15 residues. Germline CDR1 and CDR2: MNHEY and SVGAGI. The CDR3: CASSYSNRITYEQYF. The DNA of the CDR3 is TGTGCCAGCAGTTACTCGAACAGGATCACCTACGAGCAGTACTTC.

This sequence joins TRBV19 and TRBJ2-7; unclear D gene. The germline gives CDR1 LNHDA, CDR2 SQIVND (reference sequence). The length of the CDR3 is 13 residues. Trimming shortened V by 5 bases and J by 4 bases, and 12 bases separated the two germline ends. CDR3 in amino acids: CASSFGTGYEQYF. CDR3 nucleotides: TGTGCCAGTAGTTTCGGAACTGGATACGAGCAGTACTTC.

J is TRBJ2-2 and V is TRBV19, with 7 bases identical to TRBD1. This CDR3 spans 15 amino acids. Germline V lookup: CDR1 LNHDA, CDR2 SQIVND (reference sequence). Losses at the gene ends were 4 bases for V and 6 bases for J; bases not matched to a gene: 8. The CDR3 sequence: CASSTGTEDAGELFF. CDR3 DNA sequence: TGTGCCAGTAGTACCGGGACAGAGGATGCCGGGGAGCTGTTTTTT.

The V gene is TRBV29-1, the J gene TRBJ2-7; D is ambiguous. Germline assignment: CDR1 SQVTM and CDR2 ANQGSEA. Trimming stripped 0 bases from V and 2 bases from J, with 8 bases between. The CDR3 has 13 residues. In DNA form, the CDR3 reads TGCAGCGTTGAAGATCCGGCTGCCTACGAGCAGTACTTC. Its protein product is CSVEDPAAYEQYF.

The chain carries TRBV9 and TRBJ2-1, with a tentative D call TRBD2 (6 bases). Germline CDR1 is SGDLS and CDR2 is YYNGEE. This CDR3 has 16 amino acids. V was cut by 4 bases and J by 2 bases, with 16 bases left in between. This CDR3 is CASSSKRSGAYNEQFF. The CDR3 nucleotides read TGTGCCAGCAGCTCAAAGAGGTCGGGGGCCTACAATGAGCAGTTCTTC.

This rearrangement joins TRBV12-3 or TRBV12-4 to TRBJ1-5; 10 bases map to TRBD1. This CDR3 spans 13 amino acids. Germline trimming cut 5 bases from V and 5 bases from J; bases unmatched to any gene: 0. CDR3 sequence: CASSGTGDQPQHF. CDR3 coding DNA: TGTGCCAGCAGTGGGACAGGGGATCAGCCCCAGCATTTT.

The chain uses TRBV5-1 and TRBJ2-7; no clear D gene. Germline V gives CDR1 SGHRS, CDR2 YFSETQ. This CDR3 has 12 residues. V lost 5 bases and J lost 1, with 7 bases in between. The CDR3, as DNA: TGCGCCAGCAGTGCCGATTCCTACGAGCAGTACTTC. Its translation is CASSADSYEQYF. The full variable domain, in which reference TRBV5-1 and TRBJ2-7 provide the parts outside the CDR3, is KAGVTQTPRYLIKTRGQQVTLSCSPISGHRSVSWYQQTPGQGLQFLFEYFSETQRNKGNFPGRFSGRQFSNSRSEMNVSTLELGDSALYLCASSADSYEQYFGPGTRLTVT.

This clone was seen only once. CDR3 sequence reads: CASRRRATLQETQYF. The DNA of the CDR3 is TGTGCCAGTCGGCGTCGGGCTACACTCCAAGAGACCCAGTACTTC. V usage is TRBV19 and J usage is TRBJ2-5; D unclear. Germline V gene lookup returns CDR1 LNHDA and CDR2 SQIVND (reference sequence). Trimming took off 8 bases at V and 1 base at J, with 17 bases between the two ends. There are 15 residues in the CDR3.

The chain links TRBV5-4 to TRBJ2-5; weak D call: TRBD2 (5 bases). The V end was cut by 0 bases, the J end by 5 bases, with 11 bases between. CDR1 is SGHNT, CDR2 YYREEE, per germline (reference sequence). The CDR3 has 14 amino acids. The CDR3, as DNA: TGTGCCAGCAGCTTGGTCGCGGGTTCGGAGACCCAGTACTTC. Its protein is CASSLVAGSETQYF.

J is TRBJ2-5 and V is TRBV29-1; a weak D match, TRBD2 (5 bases). The germline V gene has CDR1 SQVTM and CDR2 ANQGSEA. V was pared by 4 bases and J by 5 bases, with 11 bases between. The CDR3 has 12 amino acids. In nucleotides, the CDR3 is TGCAGCGTTGCAGGACTCGAGGAGACCCAGTACTTC. Translated: CSVAGLEETQYF.

The chain joins TRBV20-1 to TRBJ1-4; D call uncertain. Trimming took off 3 bases at V and 6 bases at J, with 2 bases between the two ends. The CDR3 is made up of 10 amino acids. Germline assignment: CDR1 DFQATT and CDR2 SNEGSKA (reference sequence). CDR3 in amino acids: CSARDEKLFF. In nucleotides, the CDR3 is TGCAGTGCTAGGGATGAAAAACTGTTTTTT.

CDR3 loop: CASSGGANTEAFF. The CDR3, as DNA: TGTGCCAGCAGCGGAGGAGCGAACACTGAAGCTTTCTTT. The genes are TRBV9 and TRBJ1-1, with unresolved D. Germline assignment: CDR1 SGDLS and CDR2 YYNGEE. V lost 3 bases and J lost 1, with 7 bases in between. This CDR3 is 13 amino acids long.

V is TRBV27 and J is TRBJ2-6, with D perhaps TRBD2 (6 bases). V lost 7 bases and J 2 bases, leaving 9 bases between the germline ends. This CDR3 is 14 amino acids long. From germline, CDR1 is MNHEY and CDR2 SMNVEV (reference sequence). CDR3: CASTSGPGANVLTF. The CDR3 DNA reads TGTGCCAGCACGAGCGGGCCTGGGGCCAACGTCCTGACTTTC.

This sequence joins TRBV9 and TRBJ2-1; D tentatively fits TRBD1 or TRBD2 (7 bases each). CDR1 is SGDLS and CDR2 is YYNGEE in the germline V gene. The CDR3 runs 11 residues. Deletions cut 10 bases from V and 8 bases from J, with 13 bases between. The CDR3 region is CAPRGGDEQFF. CDR3 coding DNA: TGTGCCCCCAGGGGGGGTGATGAGCAGTTCTTC. Drawing the rest from reference TRBV9 and TRBJ2-1, the complete variable domain is DSGVTQTPKHLITATGQRVTLRCSPRSGDLSVYWYQQSLDQGLQFLIQYYNGEERAKGNILERFSAQQFPDLHSELNLSSLELGDSALYFCAPRGGDEQFFGPGTRLTVL.

The chain couples TRBV5-4 to TRBJ1-2, with D hard to call. Germline CDR1 is SGHNT and CDR2 is YYREEE (reference sequence). This CDR3 region has 13 residues. Deletions cut 0 bases from V and 2 bases from J, with 5 bases between. The CDR3, as DNA: TGTGCCAGCAGCTTGGACGGGAACTATGGCTACACCTTC. Its translation: CASSLDGNYGYTF.

The chain recombines TRBV9 with TRBJ2-3, with D possibly being TRBD2 (5 bases). The germline CDR1 and CDR2 sequences are SGDLS and YYNGEE. Trimming stripped 4 bases from V and 5 bases from J, with 8 bases between. The CDR3 sequence is 12 residues long. The CDR3 protein is CASSSEGDTQYF. CDR3 coding DNA: TGTGCCAGCAGCTCAGAGGGAGATACGCAGTATTTT. The full variable domain, rest sourced from reference TRBV9 and TRBJ2-3, is DSGVTQTPKHLITATGQRVTLRCSPRSGDLSVYWYQQSLDQGLQFLIQYYNGEERAKGNILERFSAQQFPDLHSELNLSSLELGDSALYFCASSSEGDTQYFGPGTRLTVL.

This chain links TRBV6-1 with TRBJ1-6; TRBD1 matches 7 bases. The V and J ends lost 6 bases and 10 bases, in that order; junction bases with no gene match: 12. The V gene's germline CDR1 is MNHNS and CDR2 SASEGT. This CDR3 comprises 15 residues. CDR3 bases: TGTGCCAGCAGACACCCAGGGGGTCGGGACTCACCCCTCCACTTT. This sequence encodes CASRHPGGRDSPLHF.

The V gene is TRBV3-1 (or the pseudogene TRBV3-2), the J gene TRBJ2-7, with 9 bases matching TRBD1. Germline CDR1 and CDR2: LGHDT and YNNKEL (reference sequence). V was pared by 4 bases and J by 3 bases, with 4 bases of the junction left unmatched. CDR3 length: 14 amino acids. The CDR3 protein is CASSLGQGVYEQYF. The CDR3 DNA sequence: TGTGCCAGCAGCCTGGGACAGGGAGTCTACGAGCAGTACTTC.

CDR3 coding DNA: TGTGCCAGCAGCGGAACCGCGGGGGGGGCCCAAGAGACCCAGTACTTC. It specifies CASSGTAGGAQETQYF. The chain combines TRBV7-9 with TRBJ2-5; TRBD2 agrees at 9 bases. Germline CDR1 SEHNR, CDR2 FQNEAQ (reference sequence). Trimming at V came to 5 bases and at J to 1 base, leaving 8 bases not matched to a gene. There are 16 residues in the CDR3.

V gene TRBV15 combines with J gene TRBJ2-7, with D tentatively TRBD1 (6 bases). There are 14 residues in the CDR3. The germline gives CDR1 LNHNV, CDR2 YYDKDF (reference sequence). The V gene lost 5 bases and the J gene lost 6 bases, with 17 bases spanning the gap. The CDR3 DNA is TGTGCCACCAGCCACTCCAGGCAGGGGACCGAGCAGTACTTC. Its translation is CATSHSRQGTEQYF.

A note on this clone: Other nucleotide sequences from this sample produce the same CDR3. The V call is TRBV5-1, the J call TRBJ2-5; no definite D call. Looked up from germline, CDR1 is SGHRS and CDR2 is YFSETQ. The length of the CDR3 is 13 residues. V shed 4 bases and J shed 2 bases, with 9 bases lying between them. The CDR3 nucleotides read TGCGCCAGCAGCACTGACATACAAGAGACCCAGTACTTC. This encodes CASSTDIQETQYF.

The chain couples TRBV27 to TRBJ2-3; 7 positions match TRBD1. Germline-derived CDR1 and CDR2 are MNHEY and SMNVEV (reference sequence). V shed 4 bases, J shed 5 bases, and the junction held 9 bases outside the gene matches. The CDR3 is 15 residues long. This chain's CDR3 is CASSWDSPPQDTQYF. The CDR3 bases are TGTGCCAGCAGTTGGGACAGCCCCCCCCAAGATACGCAGTATTTT.

V and J are TRBV11-2 and TRBJ1-1, with D tentatively TRBD1 (5 bases). The CDR3 consists of 18 residues. V dropped 5 bases and J dropped 0 bases, with 22 bases sitting between them. In germline, CDR1 is SGHAT, CDR2 FQNNGV. For the CDR3, the DNA is TGTGCCAGCAGCCCAAGTGGGACGGGAGGACTCTTGAACACTGAAGCTTTCTTT. The encoded protein is CASSPSGTGGLLNTEAFF.

This clone was detected only once. The V and J genes are TRBV4-1 and TRBJ2-7; 7 bases fit TRBD1. This CDR3 spans 14 amino acids. Germline CDR1 and CDR2: MGHRA and YSYEKL. The trim removed 2 bases at V and 3 bases at J, leaving 4 bases unmatched. CDR3 coding DNA: TGCGCCAGCAGCCAACGGACAGGACTCTACGAGCAGTACTTC. Amino acids: CASSQRTGLYEQYF.

The chain combines TRBV11-3 with TRBJ2-1; tentative D call: TRBD1 (5 bases). Germline CDR1 SGHNT, CDR2 YENEEA. This CDR3 has 15 residues. V lost 5 bases and J lost 5, with 16 bases in between. CDR3: CASSQGHQRNNEQFF. DNA for the CDR3: TGTGCCAGCAGCCAAGGACACCAAAGAAACAATGAGCAGTTCTTC.

V usage is TRBV19 and J usage is TRBJ2-7, with 10 bases aligning to TRBD1. The ends lost 4 bases at V and 5 bases at J; junction bases unmatched: 5. This CDR3 is 14 amino acids long. Germline lookup yields CDR1 LNHDA and CDR2 SQIVND (reference sequence). This CDR3 reads CASSRTGTGDEQYF. The CDR3 DNA sequence: TGTGCCAGTAGTAGGACCGGGACAGGGGACGAGCAGTACTTC.

The chain has TRBV7-9 and TRBJ1-2, with D possibly matching TRBD1 (6 bases). Germline loops: CDR1 SEHNR, CDR2 FQNEAQ (reference sequence). The V end was cut by 2 bases, the J end by 6 bases, with 25 bases between. This CDR3 contains 18 residues. The CDR3 sequence: CASSLMRRGGGAGHGYTF. The CDR3 bases are TGTGCCAGCAGCTTAATGCGCAGGGGAGGAGGAGCTGGGCATGGCTACACCTTC.

V usage is TRBV7-2 and J usage is TRBJ2-3; no reliable D call. The CDR3 extends over 13 amino acids. V lost 0 bases to trimming and J lost 6 bases, with 7 bases between them. CDR1 is SGHTA and CDR2 is FQGNSA in the germline V gene. The DNA for the CDR3 is TGTGCCAGCAGCTTAGCCCCGAGGGATACGCAGTATTTT. Its translation: CASSLAPRDTQYF.

The chain uses TRBV2 and TRBJ2-6; D is perhaps TRBD1 (6 bases). Germline CDR1 and CDR2: SNHLY and FYNNEI. The CDR3 contains 15 residues. The V end lost 3 bases, the J end lost 3 bases, and 9 bases lay between the germline ends. This chain's CDR3 is CASSEAGVGANVLTF. CDR3 bases: TGTGCCAGCAGTGAGGCAGGGGTTGGGGCCAACGTCCTGACTTTC.

The chain uses TRBV2 and TRBJ2-7; 8 bases map to TRBD2. CDR1 is SNHLY and CDR2 is FYNNEI in the germline V gene. Trimming at V came to 6 bases and at J to 4 bases, leaving 11 bases not matched to a gene. This CDR3 is 15 amino acids long. CDR3 bases: TGTGCCAGCAGACCCGGTACTAGCGGAGGGTACGAGCAGTACTTC. Translation gives CASRPGTSGGYEQYF. Complete variable domain (other parts from reference TRBV2 and TRBJ2-7): EPEVTQTPSHQVTQMGQEVILRCVPISNHLYFYWYRQILGQKVEFLVSFYNNEISEKSEIFDDQFSVERPDGSNFTLKIRSTKLEDSAMYFCASRPGTSGGYEQYFGPGTRLTVT.

V is TRBV28 and J is TRBJ2-5, with D possibly matching TRBD2 (5 bases). The germline CDR1 and CDR2 sequences are MDHEN and SYDVKM. V shed 5 bases and J shed 0 bases, with 7 bases lying between them. CDR3 length equals 13 residues. The CDR3 DNA reads as TGTGCCAGCAGTCCGCGGGACCAAGAGACCCAGTACTTC. This translates into CASSPRDQETQYF.